This T cell receptor beta chain was recorded in a study of T cell changes during pregnancy in multiple sclerosis. The CDR3 has 15 residues. With V trimmed by 6 bases and J by 7 bases, 10 bases remained unmatched. Germline V gene sequence: CDR1 MNHEY, CDR2 SVGAGI. Clones were read by immunoSEQ multiplex PCR, and TCRdb kept only the in-frame ones, dropping some. The table includes 100,000 or so clones, 80% to 95% detected once. The TCR was taken from a female donor with multiple sclerosis, enrolled in a pregnancy study. The sample here was peripheral blood, taken after pregnancy. V usage is TRBV6-5 and J usage is TRBJ1-5; the match to TRBD1 covers 9 bases. CDR3 nucleotides: TGTGCCAGCAGGGCCGGGACAGGGACGAGGCAGCCCCAGCATTTT. It translates to CASRAGTGTRQPQHF.